The present TCR beta chain was sequenced within a study of T cells after yellow fever vaccination. A universal primer site and UMIs were added as TCR cDNA was made by 5'RACE template switching. One entry per CDR3 protein, called by TCRdb with MiXCR from the 5' RACE reads. The data show under 600,000 distinct CDR3 sequences, around a fifth seen once. General study results and limits: Contamination of FACS-sorted repertoires by abundant clonotypes from the bulk population could occur.

This clonotype turned up a few times. The antigen remains undetermined. V lost 3 bases and J 8 bases, leaving 14 bases between the germline ends. Germline V gene sequence: CDR1 MNHEY, CDR2 SMNVEV (reference sequence). The CDR3 is 14 amino acids. The sample in question was PBMCs, obtained approximately 20 days after the first yellow fever vaccination. The chain uses TRBV27 and TRBJ2-4; D call uncertain. The clonotype originates from a man between 18 and 29 years old who received the YFV17D yellow fever vaccine. The CDR3 sequence: CASSFNAGWDIQYF. The CDR3 region has the DNA TGTGCCAGCAGTTTTAACGCCGGGTGGGACATTCAGTACTTC.